The source of this T cell receptor (beta chain) is a study of beta chain features in type 1 diabetes. As for the study in general: Patients shared similar age, gender and cell yields with healthy donors. Study results and caveats: Patients and controls would share equally any PCR tilt toward shorter templates. Within patients, naive, central memory and Treg TCRB repertoires seemed more similar than within healthy donors.

In this sample, this clone turned up a few times. The antigen remains undetermined. Using CD45RO/CCR7/CD25/CD127/CD95/CD27, CD4+ naive, central memory, regulatory and stem cell-like memory cells were sorted. The CDR3 is 13 amino acids. Germline lookup yields CDR1 MNHNY and CDR2 SVGAGI (reference sequence). The V gene lost 10 bases and the J gene lost 4 bases, with 16 bases spanning the gap. Every bit of the isolated RNA underwent reverse transcription, so sequencing read expressed TCRB transcripts. Using immunoSEQ multiplex PCR, the repertoire was profiled, and TCRdb retains in-frame clones only, with some absent. Counted here are roughly 140,000 clones, 11% occurring once; the ten biggest clones make up roughly 2%.

The sample was central memory CD4+ T cells from blood. J is TRBJ1-2 and V is TRBV6-6; possible D gene TRBD1, 5 bases. This sequence originates from a man in his late teens or twenties in good health. In DNA, the CDR3 is TGTGCCACTTCCCGGGACGGATTCTATGGCTACACCTTC. Translating gives CATSRDGFYGYTF.